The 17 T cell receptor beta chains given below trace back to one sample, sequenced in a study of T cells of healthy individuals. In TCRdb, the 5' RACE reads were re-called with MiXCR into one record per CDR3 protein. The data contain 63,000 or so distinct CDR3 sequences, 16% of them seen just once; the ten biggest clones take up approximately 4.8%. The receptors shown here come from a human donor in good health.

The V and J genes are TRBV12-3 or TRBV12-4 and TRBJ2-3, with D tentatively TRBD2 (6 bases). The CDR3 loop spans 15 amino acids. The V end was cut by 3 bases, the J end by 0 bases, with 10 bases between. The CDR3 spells CASSFLASSTDTQYF. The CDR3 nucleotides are TGTGCCAGCAGTTTCCTAGCGAGTAGCACAGATACGCAGTATTTT.

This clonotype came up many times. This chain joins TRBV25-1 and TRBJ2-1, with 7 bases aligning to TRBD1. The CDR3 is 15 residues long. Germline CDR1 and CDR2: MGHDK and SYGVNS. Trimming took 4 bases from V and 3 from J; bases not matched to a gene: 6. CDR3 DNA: TGTGCCAGCAGTGGCCTGACAGGGTTCTACAATGAGCAGTTCTTC. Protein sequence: CASSGLTGFYNEQFF.

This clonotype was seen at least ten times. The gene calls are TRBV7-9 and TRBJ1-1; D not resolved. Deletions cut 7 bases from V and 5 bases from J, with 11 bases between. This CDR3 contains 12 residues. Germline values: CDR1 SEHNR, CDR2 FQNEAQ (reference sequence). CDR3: CASIRGGTEAFF. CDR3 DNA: TGTGCCAGCATCCGGGGAGGTACTGAAGCTTTCTTT.

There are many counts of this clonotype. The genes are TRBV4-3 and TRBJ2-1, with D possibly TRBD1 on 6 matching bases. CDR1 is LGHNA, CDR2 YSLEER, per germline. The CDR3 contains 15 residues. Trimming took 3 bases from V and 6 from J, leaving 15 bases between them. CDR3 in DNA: TGCGCCAGCAGCCAGGGGGCTGGGGGCGGCAATGAGCAGTTCTTC. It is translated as CASSQGAGGGNEQFF.

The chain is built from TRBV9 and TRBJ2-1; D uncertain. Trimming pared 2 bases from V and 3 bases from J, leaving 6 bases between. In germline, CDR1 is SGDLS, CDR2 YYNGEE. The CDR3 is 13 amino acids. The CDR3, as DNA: TGTGCCAGCAGCGTGCTCGGCTACAATGAGCAGTTCTTC. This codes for CASSVLGYNEQFF.

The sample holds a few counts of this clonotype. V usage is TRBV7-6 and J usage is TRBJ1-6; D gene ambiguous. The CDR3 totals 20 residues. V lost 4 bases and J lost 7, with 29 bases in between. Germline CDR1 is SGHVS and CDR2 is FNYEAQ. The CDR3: CASSSETLLVSQRANSPLHF. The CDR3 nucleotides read TGTGCCAGCAGCTCGGAAACCCTACTGGTCTCCCAGAGGGCCAATTCACCCCTCCACTTT.

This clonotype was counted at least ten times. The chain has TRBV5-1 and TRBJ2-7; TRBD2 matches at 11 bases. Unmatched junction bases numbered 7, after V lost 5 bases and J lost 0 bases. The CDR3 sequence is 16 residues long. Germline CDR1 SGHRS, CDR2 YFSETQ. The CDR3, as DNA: TGCGCCAGCAGTCAGACTAGCGGGACCCCCTCCTACGAGCAGTACTTC. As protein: CASSQTSGTPSYEQYF.

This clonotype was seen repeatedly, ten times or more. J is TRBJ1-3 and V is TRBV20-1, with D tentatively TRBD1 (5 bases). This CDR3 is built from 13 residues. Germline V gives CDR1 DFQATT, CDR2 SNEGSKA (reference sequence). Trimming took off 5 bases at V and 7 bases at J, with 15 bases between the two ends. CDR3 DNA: TGCAGTGCTTCGGGACCTACAACGAACACCATATATTTT. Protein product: CSASGPTTNTIYF.

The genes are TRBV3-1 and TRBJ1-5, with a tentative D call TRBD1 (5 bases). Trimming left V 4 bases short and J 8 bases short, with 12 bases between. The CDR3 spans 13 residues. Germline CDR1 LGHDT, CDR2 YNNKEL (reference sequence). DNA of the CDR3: TGTGCCAGCAGCCCGGGACCGGGGAAGCCCCAGCATTTT. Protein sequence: CASSPGPGKPQHF. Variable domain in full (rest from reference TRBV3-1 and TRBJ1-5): DTAVSQTPKYLVTQMGNDKSIKCEQNLGHDTMYWYKQDSKKFLKIMFSYNNKELIINETVPNRFSPKSPDKAHLNLHINSLELGDSAVYFCASSPGPGKPQHFGDGTRLSIL.

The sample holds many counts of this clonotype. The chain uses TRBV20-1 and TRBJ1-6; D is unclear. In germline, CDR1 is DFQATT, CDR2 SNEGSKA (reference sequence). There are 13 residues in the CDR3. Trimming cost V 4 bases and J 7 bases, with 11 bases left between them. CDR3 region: CSATETLNSPLHF. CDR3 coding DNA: TGCAGTGCTACGGAGACCCTAAATTCACCCCTCCACTTT.

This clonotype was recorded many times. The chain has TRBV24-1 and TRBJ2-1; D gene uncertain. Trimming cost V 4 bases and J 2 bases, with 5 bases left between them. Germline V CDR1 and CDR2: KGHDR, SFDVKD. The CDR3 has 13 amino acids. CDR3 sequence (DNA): TGTGCCACCAGTGAGGGCCCCTACAATGAGCAGTTCTTC. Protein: CATSEGPYNEQFF.

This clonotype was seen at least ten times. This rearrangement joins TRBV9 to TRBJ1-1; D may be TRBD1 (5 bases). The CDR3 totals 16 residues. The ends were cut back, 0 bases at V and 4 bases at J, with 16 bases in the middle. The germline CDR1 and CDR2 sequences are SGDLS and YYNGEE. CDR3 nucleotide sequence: TGTGCCAGCAGCGTAGGGGCCGGCAGGGCGGGCACTGAAGCTTTCTTT. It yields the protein CASSVGAGRAGTEAFF. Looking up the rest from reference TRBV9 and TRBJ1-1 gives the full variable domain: DSGVTQTPKHLITATGQRVTLRCSPRSGDLSVYWYQQSLDQGLQFLIQYYNGEERAKGNILERFSAQQFPDLHSELNLSSLELGDSALYFCASSVGAGRAGTEAFFGQGTRLTVV.

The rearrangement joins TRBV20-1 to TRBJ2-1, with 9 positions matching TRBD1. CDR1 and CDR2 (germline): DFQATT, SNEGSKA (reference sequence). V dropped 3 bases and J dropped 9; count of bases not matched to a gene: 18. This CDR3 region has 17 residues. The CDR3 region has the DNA TGCAGTGCTAGCCTCCTGTCCGGGACAGGGATTTTTGGTGAGCAGTTCTTC. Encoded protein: CSASLLSGTGIFGEQFF.

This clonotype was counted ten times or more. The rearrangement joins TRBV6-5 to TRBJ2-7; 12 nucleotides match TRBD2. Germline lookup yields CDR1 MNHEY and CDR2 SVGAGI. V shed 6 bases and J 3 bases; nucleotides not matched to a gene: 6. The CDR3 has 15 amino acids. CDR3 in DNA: TGTGCCAGCAGGGAGATACTAGCGGGAGGCTACGAGCAGTACTTC. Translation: CASREILAGGYEQYF.

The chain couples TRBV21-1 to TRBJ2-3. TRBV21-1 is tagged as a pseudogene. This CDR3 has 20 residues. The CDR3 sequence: CASSKVTSTVFGKSTDTQYF. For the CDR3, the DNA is TGTGCCAGCAGCAAAGTGACGAGCACAGTGTTTGGGAAAAGCACAGATACGCAGTATTTT.

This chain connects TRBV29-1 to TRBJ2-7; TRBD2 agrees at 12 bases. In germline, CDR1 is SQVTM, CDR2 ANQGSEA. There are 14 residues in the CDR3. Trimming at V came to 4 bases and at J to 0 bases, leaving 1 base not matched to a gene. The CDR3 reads CSVGTSGVSYEQYF. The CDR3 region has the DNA TGCAGCGTTGGGACTAGCGGGGTCTCCTACGAGCAGTACTTC.

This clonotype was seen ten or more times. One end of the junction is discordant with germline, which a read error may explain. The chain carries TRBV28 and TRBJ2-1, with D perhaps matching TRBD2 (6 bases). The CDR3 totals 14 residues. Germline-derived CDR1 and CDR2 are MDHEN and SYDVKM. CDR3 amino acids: CASSTPSAREDQVF. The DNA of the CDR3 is TGTGCCAGCAGTACACCGTCCGCGCGGGAAGACCAGGTCTTC.